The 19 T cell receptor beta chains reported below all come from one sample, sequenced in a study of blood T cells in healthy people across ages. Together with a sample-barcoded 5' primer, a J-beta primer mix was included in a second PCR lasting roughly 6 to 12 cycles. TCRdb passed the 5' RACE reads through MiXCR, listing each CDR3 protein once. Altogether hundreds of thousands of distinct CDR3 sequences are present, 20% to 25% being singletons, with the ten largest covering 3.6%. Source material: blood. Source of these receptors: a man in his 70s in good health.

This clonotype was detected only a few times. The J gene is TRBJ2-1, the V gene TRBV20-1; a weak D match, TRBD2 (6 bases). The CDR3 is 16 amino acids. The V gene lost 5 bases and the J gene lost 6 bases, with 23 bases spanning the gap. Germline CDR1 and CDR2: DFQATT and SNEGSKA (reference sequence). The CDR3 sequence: CSAHIFRAGRSNEQFF. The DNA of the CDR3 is TGCAGTGCTCATATTTTCAGGGCGGGGAGGAGCAATGAGCAGTTCTTC.

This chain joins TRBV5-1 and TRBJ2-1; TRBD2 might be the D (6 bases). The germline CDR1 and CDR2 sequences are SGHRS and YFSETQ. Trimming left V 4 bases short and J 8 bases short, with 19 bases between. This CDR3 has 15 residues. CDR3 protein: CASSPRLDPSYEQFF. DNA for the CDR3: TGCGCCAGCAGCCCACGACTAGATCCCTCCTATGAGCAGTTCTTC. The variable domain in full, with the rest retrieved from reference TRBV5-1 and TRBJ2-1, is KAGVTQTPRYLIKTRGQQVTLSCSPISGHRSVSWYQQTPGQGLQFLFEYFSETQRNKGNFPGRFSGRQFSNSRSEMNVSTLELGDSALYLCASSPRLDPSYEQFFGPGTRLTVL.

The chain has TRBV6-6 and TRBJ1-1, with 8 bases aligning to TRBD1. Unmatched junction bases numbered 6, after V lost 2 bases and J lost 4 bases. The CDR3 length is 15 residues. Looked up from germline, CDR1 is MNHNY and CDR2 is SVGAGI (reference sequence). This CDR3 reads CASSYPTGVGTEAFF. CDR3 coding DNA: TGTGCCAGCAGTTACCCGACAGGGGTCGGCACTGAAGCTTTCTTT.

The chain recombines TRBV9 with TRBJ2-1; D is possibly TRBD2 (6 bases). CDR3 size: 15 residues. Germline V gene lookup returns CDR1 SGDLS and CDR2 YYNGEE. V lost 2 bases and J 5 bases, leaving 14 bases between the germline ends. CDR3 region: CASSVGGSGNNEQFF. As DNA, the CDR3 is TGTGCCAGCAGCGTTGGGGGTAGCGGCAACAATGAGCAGTTCTTC.

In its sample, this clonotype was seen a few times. Written as DNA, the CDR3 is TGTGCCAGCAGCTTATCACTAGCGGGACTCAATGAGCAGTTCTTC. As protein: CASSLSLAGLNEQFF. The chain combines TRBV7-3 with TRBJ2-1; 10 bases are a match to TRBD2. Per germline, CDR1 SGHTA and CDR2 FQGTGA. CDR3 size: 15 residues. Losses at the gene ends were 2 bases for V and 6 bases for J; bases not matched to a gene: 4. Full variable domain (remainder filled in from reference TRBV7-3 and TRBJ2-1): GAGVSQTPSNKVTEKGKYVELRCDPISGHTALYWYRQSLGQGPEFLIYFQGTGAADDSGLPNDRFFAVRPEGSVSTLKIQRTERGDSAVYLCASSLSLAGLNEQFFGPGTRLTVL.

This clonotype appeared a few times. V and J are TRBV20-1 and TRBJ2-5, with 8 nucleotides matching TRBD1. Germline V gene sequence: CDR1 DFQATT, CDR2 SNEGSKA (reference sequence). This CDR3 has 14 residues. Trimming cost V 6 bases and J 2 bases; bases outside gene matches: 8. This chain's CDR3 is CSAPRDRNQETQYF. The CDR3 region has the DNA TGCAGTGCACCCAGGGACAGGAATCAAGAGACCCAGTACTTC.

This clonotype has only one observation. The CDR3 sequence: CASSPRPGGFSYTEAFF. The CDR3 bases are TGTGCCAGCAGTCCTCGACCAGGGGGCTTTAGCTACACTGAAGCTTTCTTT. The chain links TRBV27 to TRBJ1-1; 8 bases fit TRBD1. The CDR3 length is 17 residues. The ends lost 5 bases at V and 3 bases at J; junction bases unmatched: 14. CDR1 is MNHEY and CDR2 is SMNVEV in the germline V gene (reference sequence).

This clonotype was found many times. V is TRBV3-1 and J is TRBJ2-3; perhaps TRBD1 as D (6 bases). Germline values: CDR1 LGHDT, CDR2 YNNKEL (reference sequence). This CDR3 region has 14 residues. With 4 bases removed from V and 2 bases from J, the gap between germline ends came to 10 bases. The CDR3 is CASSLGTPTDTQYF. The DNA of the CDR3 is TGTGCCAGCAGCCTTGGGACACCCACAGATACGCAGTATTTT.

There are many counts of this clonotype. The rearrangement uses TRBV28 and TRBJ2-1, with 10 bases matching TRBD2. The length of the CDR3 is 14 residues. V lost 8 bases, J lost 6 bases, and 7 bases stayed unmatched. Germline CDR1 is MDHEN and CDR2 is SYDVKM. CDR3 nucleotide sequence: TGTGCCAGCGCCCTAGCGGGAGATTTCAATGAGCAGTTCTTC. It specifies CASALAGDFNEQFF. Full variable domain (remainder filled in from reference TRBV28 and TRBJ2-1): DVKVTQSSRYLVKRTGEKVFLECVQDMDHENMFWYRQDPGLGLRLIYFSYDVKMKEKGDIPEGYSVSREKKERFSLILESASTNQTSMYLCASALAGDFNEQFFGPGTRLTVL.

The CDR3 nucleotides are TGTGCCAGCAGTTTAAGTAACAGGGGCCGGAATCAGCCCCAGCATTTT. It translates to CASSLSNRGRNQPQHF. The chain couples TRBV28 to TRBJ1-5; 7 nucleotides line up with TRBD1. The CDR3 length is 16 residues. After removal of 2 bases from V and 4 bases from J, the junction contained 8 bases not matched to a gene. CDR1 is MDHEN, CDR2 SYDVKM, per germline.

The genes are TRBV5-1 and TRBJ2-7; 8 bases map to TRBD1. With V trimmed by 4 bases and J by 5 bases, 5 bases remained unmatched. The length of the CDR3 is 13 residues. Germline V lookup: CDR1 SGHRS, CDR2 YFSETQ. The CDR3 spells CASSPLDRDEQYF. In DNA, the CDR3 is TGCGCCAGCAGCCCCCTGGACAGGGACGAGCAGTACTTC. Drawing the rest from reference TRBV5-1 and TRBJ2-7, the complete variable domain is KAGVTQTPRYLIKTRGQQVTLSCSPISGHRSVSWYQQTPGQGLQFLFEYFSETQRNKGNFPGRFSGRQFSNSRSEMNVSTLELGDSALYLCASSPLDRDEQYFGPGTRLTVT.

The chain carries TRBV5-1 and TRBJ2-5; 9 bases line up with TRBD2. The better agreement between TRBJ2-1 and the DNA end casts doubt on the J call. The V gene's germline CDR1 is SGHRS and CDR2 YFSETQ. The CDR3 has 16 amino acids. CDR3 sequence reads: CASSPSLAGVGGEQFF. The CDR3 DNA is TGCGCCAGCAGTCCGTCGTTAGCGGGAGTGGGGGGGGAGCAGTTCTTC.

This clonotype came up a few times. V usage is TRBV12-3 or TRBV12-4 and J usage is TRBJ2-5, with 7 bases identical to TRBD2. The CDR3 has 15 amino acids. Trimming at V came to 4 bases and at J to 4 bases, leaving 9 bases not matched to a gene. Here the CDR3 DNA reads TGTGCCAGCAGTTCCTCGACTAGCCCCGGAGAGACCCAGTACTTC. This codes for CASSSSTSPGETQYF.

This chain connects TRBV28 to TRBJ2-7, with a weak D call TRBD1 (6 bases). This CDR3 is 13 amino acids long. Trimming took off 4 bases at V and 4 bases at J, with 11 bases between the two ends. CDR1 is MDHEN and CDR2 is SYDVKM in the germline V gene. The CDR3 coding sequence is TGTGCCAGCAGTTACAGGGCAGGATACGAGCAGTACTTC. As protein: CASSYRAGYEQYF.

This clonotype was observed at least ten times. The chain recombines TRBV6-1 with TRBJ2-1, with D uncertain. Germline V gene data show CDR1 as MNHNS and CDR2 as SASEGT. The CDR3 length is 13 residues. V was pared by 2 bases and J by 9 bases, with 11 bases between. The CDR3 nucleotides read TGTGCCAGCAGTGAATCGGCCGCCACTGAGCAGTTCTTC. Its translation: CASSESAATEQFF.

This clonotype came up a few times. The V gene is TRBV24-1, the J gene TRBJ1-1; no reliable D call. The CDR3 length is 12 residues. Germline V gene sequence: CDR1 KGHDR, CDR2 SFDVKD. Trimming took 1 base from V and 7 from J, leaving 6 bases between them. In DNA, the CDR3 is TGTGCCACCAGTGATTTCCCGGGTGAAGCTTTCTTT. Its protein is CATSDFPGEAFF.

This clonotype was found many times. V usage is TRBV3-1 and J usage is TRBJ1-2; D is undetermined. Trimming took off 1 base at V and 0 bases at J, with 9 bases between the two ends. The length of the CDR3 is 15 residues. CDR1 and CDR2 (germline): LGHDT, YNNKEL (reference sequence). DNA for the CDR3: TGTGCCAGCAGCCAAGCAGCAGCGTCTAACTATGGCTACACCTTC. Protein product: CASSQAAASNYGYTF. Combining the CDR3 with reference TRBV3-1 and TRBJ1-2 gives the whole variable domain DTAVSQTPKYLVTQMGNDKSIKCEQNLGHDTMYWYKQDSKKFLKIMFSYNNKELIINETVPNRFSPKSPDKAHLNLHINSLELGDSAVYFCASSQAAASNYGYTFGSGTRLTVV.

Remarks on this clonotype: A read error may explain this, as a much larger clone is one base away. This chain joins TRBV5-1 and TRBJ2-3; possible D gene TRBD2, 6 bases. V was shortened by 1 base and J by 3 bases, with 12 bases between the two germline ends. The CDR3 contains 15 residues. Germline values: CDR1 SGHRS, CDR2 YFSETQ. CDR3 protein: CASSLRESSTDTQYF. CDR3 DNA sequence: TGCGCCAGCAGCTTGCGGGAGTCCTCAACAGATACGCAGTATTTT.

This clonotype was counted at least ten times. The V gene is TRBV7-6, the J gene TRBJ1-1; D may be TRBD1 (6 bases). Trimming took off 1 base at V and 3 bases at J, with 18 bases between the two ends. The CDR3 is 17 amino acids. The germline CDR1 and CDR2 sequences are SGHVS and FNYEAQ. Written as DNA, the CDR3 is TGTGCCAGCAGCTTAGAGGTGATGGGGTCAGGGGACACTGAAGCTTTCTTT. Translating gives CASSLEVMGSGDTEAFF.